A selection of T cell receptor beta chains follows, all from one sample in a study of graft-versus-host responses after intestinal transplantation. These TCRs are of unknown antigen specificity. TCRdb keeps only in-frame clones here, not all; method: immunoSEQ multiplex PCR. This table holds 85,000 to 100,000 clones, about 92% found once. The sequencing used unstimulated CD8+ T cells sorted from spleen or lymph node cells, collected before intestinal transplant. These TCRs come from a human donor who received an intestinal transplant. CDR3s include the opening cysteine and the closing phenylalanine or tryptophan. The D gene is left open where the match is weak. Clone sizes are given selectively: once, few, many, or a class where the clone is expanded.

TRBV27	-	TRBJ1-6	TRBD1	TGTGCCAGCAGTTTATTTCAGATGACAGGGGATAATTCACCCCTCCACTTT	CASSLFQMTGDNSPLHF
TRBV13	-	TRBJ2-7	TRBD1	TGTGCCAGCAGCCCCCCGGACAGGGGAGTGTACGAGCAGTACTTC	CASSPPDRGVYEQYF
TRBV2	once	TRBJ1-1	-	TGTGCCAGCAGTGAAAGGGGCAGGAACACTGAAGCTTTCTTT	CASSERGRNTEAFF
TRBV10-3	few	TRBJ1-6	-	TGTGCCATCAACACACAGATTGGGTCACCCCTCCACTTT	CAINTQIGSPLHF
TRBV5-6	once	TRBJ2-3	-	TGTGCCAGCAGAACACAAGGACAGCTTATCACAGATACGCAGTATTTT	CASRTQGQLITDTQYF
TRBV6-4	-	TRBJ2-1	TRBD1	TGTGCCAGCAGTCCAGACCCAGGGGGAATTGTTGAGTTCTTC	CASSPDPGGIVEFF
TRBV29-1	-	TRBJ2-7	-	TGCAGCGGGAGGGGGCTCAGCCGGAGCGAGCAGTACTTC	CSGRGLSRSEQYF
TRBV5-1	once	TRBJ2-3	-	TGCGCCAGCAGCTTGCGATTCGGAGTCGCAGATACGCAGTATTTT	CASSLRFGVADTQYF
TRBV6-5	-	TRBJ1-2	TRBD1	TGTGCCAGCAGTTGGGGACAGGGGACAAACTATGGCTACACCTTC	CASSWGQGTNYGYTF
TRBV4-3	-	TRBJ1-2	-	TGCGCCAGCAGCCAAGACGGAGGGGACTATGGCTACACCTTC	CASSQDGGDYGYTF
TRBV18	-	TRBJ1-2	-	TGTGCCAGCTCGACAGGTCCTAGCTACACCTTC	CASSTGPSYTF
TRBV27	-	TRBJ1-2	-	TGTGCCAGCAGTGGGGGGGCCGGGGGTGGCTACACCTTC	CASSGGAGGGYTF
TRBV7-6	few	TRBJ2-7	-	TGTGCCAGCAGCTTAGGGGCCGGGGACACCTACGAGCAGTACTTC	CASSLGAGDTYEQYF
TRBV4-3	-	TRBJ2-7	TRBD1	TGCGCCAGCAGCCAAGATCACGACAGGGGATACGAGCAGTACTTC	CASSQDHDRGYEQYF
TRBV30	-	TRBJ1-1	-	TGTGCCCGCGACGTGGCAGGGGCGGCTTTCTTT	CARDVAGAAFF
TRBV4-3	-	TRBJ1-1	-	TGCGCCAGCAGCCAGGGCATAATTAAGTCTGAAGCTTTCTTT	CASSQGIIKSEAFF
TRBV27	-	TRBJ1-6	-	TGTGCCAGCAGATTCAGGGGCTATAATCCACCCCTCCACTTT	CASRFRGYNPPLHF
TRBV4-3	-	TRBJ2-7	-	TGCGCCAGCAGCCAAGTAGAGCGGGCCGGCTACGAGCAGTACTTC	CASSQVERAGYEQYF
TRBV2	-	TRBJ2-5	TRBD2	TGTGCCAGCAGTGTCTACAACCGGGAGGGCCGGGGGACCCAGTACTTC	CASSVYNREGRGTQYF
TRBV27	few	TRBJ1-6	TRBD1	TGTGCCAGCAGGACGGGACAGGGAAATTCACCCCTCCACTTT	CASRTGQGNSPLHF
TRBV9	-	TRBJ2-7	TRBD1	TGTGCCAGCAGCGCGGGGACAGGGGACTACGAGCAGTACTTC	CASSAGTGDYEQYF
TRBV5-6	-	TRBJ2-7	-	TGTGCCAGCAGCTTGCGACAGGTAGCCTACGAGCAGTACTTC	CASSLRQVAYEQYF
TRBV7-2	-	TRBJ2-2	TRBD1	TGTGCCAGCAGCTTTCAGGGGGCTGCCCCCACCGGGGAGCTGTTTTTT	CASSFQGAAPTGELFF
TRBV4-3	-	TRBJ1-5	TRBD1	TGCGCCAGCAGCCAAGATGGGACAGGGGGACAGCCCCAGCATTTT	CASSQDGTGGQPQHF
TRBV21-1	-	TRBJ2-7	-	TGTGCCAGCAGCAACCGGCGGGCCCCCTCCTACGAGCAGTACTTC	CASSNRRAPSYEQYF
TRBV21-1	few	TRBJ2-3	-	TGTGCCAGCAGCAAAGTTCTTACAGGGCCGGTGAATACGCAGTATTTT	CASSKVLTGPVNTQYF
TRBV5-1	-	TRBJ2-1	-	TGCGCCAGCAGCTCGATACAGGGTACCTACAATGAGCAGTTCTTC	CASSSIQGTYNEQFF
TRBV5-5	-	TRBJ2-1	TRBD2	TGTGCCAGCAGCCCCCAGGGACTAGCGGAAAATGAGCAGTTCTTC	CASSPQGLAENEQFF
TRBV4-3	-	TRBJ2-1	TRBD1	TGCGCCAGCAGCCAAACGCAGGGGGTCTACAATGAGCAGTTCTTC	CASSQTQGVYNEQFF
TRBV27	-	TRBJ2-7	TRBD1	TGTGCCAGCAGTCAGCCGGGACAGAGTTCCGAGCAGTACTTC	CASSQPGQSSEQYF
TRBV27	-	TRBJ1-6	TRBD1	TGTGCCAGCAGTCCCCTTGACAGGGGCGTTGATTCACCCCTCCACTTT	CASSPLDRGVDSPLHF
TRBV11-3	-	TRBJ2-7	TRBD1	TGTGCCAGCAGCTTAGCACGGACAGGGGGTGATCCCTACGAGCAGTACTTC	CASSLARTGGDPYEQYF
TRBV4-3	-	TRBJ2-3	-	TGCGCCAGCAGCCAAACCCTCGCGGGGAGCACAGATACGCAGTATTTT	CASSQTLAGSTDTQYF
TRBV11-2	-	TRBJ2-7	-	TGTGCCAGCAGCTTGCAAGGGGCCCTAAGCTCCTACGAGCAGTACTTC	CASSLQGALSSYEQYF
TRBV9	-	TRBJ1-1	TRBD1	TGTGCCAGCAGCGTAGGGGGACAGGGGGCCGCGAACACTGAAGCTTTCTTT	CASSVGGQGAANTEAFF
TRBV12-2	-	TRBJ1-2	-	TGTGCAAGTCGCTTAGTCTGGACAGGGCAAACCTTC	CASRLVWTGQTF
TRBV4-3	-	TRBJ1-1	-	TGCGCCAGCAGCCCAGAACCCTCACTTGGCACTGAAGCTTTCTTT	CASSPEPSLGTEAFF
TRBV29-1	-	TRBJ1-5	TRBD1	TGCAGCGTTGCCTTTACAGGGGTTAGCAATCAGCCCCAGCATTTT	CSVAFTGVSNQPQHF
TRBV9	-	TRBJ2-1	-	TGTGCCAGCAGCGTAGCTACAGCAGTCGATGAGCAGTTCTTC	CASSVATAVDEQFF
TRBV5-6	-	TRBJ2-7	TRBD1	TGTGCCAGCAGCCTCGTACAGGGGTCCTACGAGCAGTACTTC	CASSLVQGSYEQYF
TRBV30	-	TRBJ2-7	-	TGTGCCTGGAAGCACGGGGGATCCGCATACGAGCAGTACTTC	CAWKHGGSAYEQYF
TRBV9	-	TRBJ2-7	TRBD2	TGTGCCAGCAGCGCTACTAGCGGGGGTTCATACGAGCAGTACTTC	CASSATSGGSYEQYF
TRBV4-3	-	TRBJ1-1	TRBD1	TGCGCCAGCAGAGAACAGGGGGGGCCTGAAGCTTTCTTT	CASREQGGPEAFF
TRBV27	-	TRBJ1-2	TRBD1	TGTGCCAGCAGTCTGGGGACAGGGGTCGGGGGTGGCTACACCTTC	CASSLGTGVGGGYTF
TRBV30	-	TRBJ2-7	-	TGTGCCTGGAGCGAGTCGTGGACAACCTACGAGCAGTACTTC	CAWSESWTTYEQYF
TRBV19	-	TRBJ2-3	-	TGTGCCAGTAGTGGTCTAGTGGGAGATACGCAGTATTTT	CASSGLVGDTQYF
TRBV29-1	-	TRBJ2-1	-	TGCAGCGTTGATTCTGGGGGCCCCTCTTACAATGAGCAGTTCTTC	CSVDSGGPSYNEQFF
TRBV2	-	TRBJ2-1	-	TGTGCCAGCAGTGAACTAGATTTAACGGCAAATGAGCAGTTCTTC	CASSELDLTANEQFF
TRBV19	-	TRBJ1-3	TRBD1	TGTGCCAGTACTCCGGGACAGGGGGCTGGAAACACCATATATTTT	CASTPGQGAGNTIYF
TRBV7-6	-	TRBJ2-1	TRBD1	TGTGCCAGCAGCTTAGAACCGGGACAGGGTGTCAATGAGCAGTTCTTC	CASSLEPGQGVNEQFF
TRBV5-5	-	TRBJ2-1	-	TGTGCCAGCAGCTTAGCGGGCTACTTGTATGAGCAGTTCTTC	CASSLAGYLYEQFF
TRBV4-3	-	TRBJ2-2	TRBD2	TGCGCCAGCAGCCAAAGGGGACTAGCGGGGGGGCCGGCCGGGGAGCTGTTTTTT	CASSQRGLAGGPAGELFF
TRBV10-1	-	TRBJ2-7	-	TGCGCCAGCAGTGAGAGTGGAGGGGTCGGGGACGAGCAGTACTTC	CASSESGGVGDEQYF
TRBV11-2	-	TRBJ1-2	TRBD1	TGTGCCAGCAGCCAGGACAGGGGGGAGGGCTACACCTTC	CASSQDRGEGYTF